The 31 T cell receptor beta chains below all came from one sample that was sequenced in a study of memory CD4+ T cells and cytomegalovirus serostatus. Single viable CD3+CD4+CD8-CD45RO+ cells were sorted as the memory CD4+ T cells. Sequencing used immunoSEQ multiplex PCR; TCRdb keeps in-frame clones, though not all of them. The sample holds about 29,000 clones, over 70% seen once. Material: memory CD4+ T cells from blood. Every receptor here comes from an adult in good health and CMV-seronegative.

In its sample, this clone was seen a few times. The chain's CDR3 is CASSLEGKNTEAFF. CDR3 in DNA: TGCGCCAGCAGCTTGGAGGGGAAGAACACTGAAGCTTTCTTT. The V gene is TRBV5-1, the J gene TRBJ1-1, with D tentatively TRBD1 (5 bases). The CDR3 is made up of 14 amino acids. Germline V gene sequence: CDR1 SGHRS, CDR2 YFSETQ. Between the trimmed V and J ends, which lost 0 bases and 1 base, there was a span of 7 bases.

The chain carries TRBV5-4 and TRBJ2-5; D remains unclear. The V and J ends lost 6 bases and 5 bases respectively, with 17 bases between them. Germline assignment: CDR1 SGHNT and CDR2 YYREEE (reference sequence). The CDR3 is 14 residues long. CDR3 protein: CASKGRAGGETQYF. The CDR3 DNA reads TGTGCCAGCAAAGGTCGGGCAGGTGGGGAGACCCAGTACTTC.

The chain joins TRBV30 to TRBJ2-1; 7 nucleotides align to TRBD2. CDR1 is GTSNPN, CDR2 SVGIG, per germline (reference sequence). Unmatched junction bases numbered 6, after V lost 1 base and J lost 6 bases. The CDR3 loop spans 14 amino acids. The CDR3 spells CAWSGTGGRNEQFF. CDR3 sequence (DNA): TGTGCCTGGAGTGGTACGGGGGGACGCAATGAGCAGTTCTTC.

The gene calls are TRBV7-2 and TRBJ1-4, with 8 bases matching TRBD1. The CDR3 covers 16 residues. Germline CDR1 is SGHTA and CDR2 is FQGNSA. V trimming: 3 bases; J trimming: 4 bases; junction bases outside the gene matches: 7. CDR3: CASSLRRGLHNEKLFF. In DNA, the CDR3 is TGTGCCAGCAGCTTGCGCAGGGGGCTCCATAATGAAAAACTGTTTTTT.

The chain carries TRBV5-3 and TRBJ1-5; D ambiguous. TRBV5-3 is an ORF for which the function is uncertain. This CDR3 has 15 amino acids. Trimming took 4 bases from V and 3 from J, leaving 14 bases between them. The CDR3 is CARSPTFRPNQPQHF. In DNA form, the CDR3 reads TGTGCCAGAAGCCCGACCTTCCGGCCCAATCAGCCCCAGCATTTT.

The count of this clone is one. The chain recombines TRBV15 with TRBJ1-1, with 7 bases matching TRBD1. The CDR3 has 17 amino acids. V lost 1 base and J lost 4; bases outside the gene matches: 12. The germline V gene has CDR1 LNHNV and CDR2 YYDKDF (reference sequence). The CDR3 reads CATSRVRGQARSTEAFF. CDR3 coding DNA: TGTGCCACCAGCAGAGTTAGAGGACAGGCCAGAAGCACTGAAGCTTTCTTT.

As regards this clone: One end of the junction does not line up with germline, which may come from a read error. V gene TRBV19 combines with J gene TRBJ2-3; D is unresolved. The CDR3 spans 15 residues. Germline CDR1 reads LNHDA; CDR2 reads SQIVND (reference sequence). The CDR3 spells CASSTAFALTDTQYF. CDR3 DNA: TGTGCCAGCAGTACGGCTTTCGCCCTCACAGATACGCAGTATTTT. Based on the CDR3 plus reference TRBV19 and TRBJ2-3, the full variable domain is DGGITQSPKYLFRKEGQNVTLSCEQNLNHDAMYWYRQDPGQGLRLIYYSQIVNDFQKGDIAEGYSVSREKKESFPLTVTSAQKNPTAFYLCASSTAFALTDTQYFGPGTRLTVL.

The genes are TRBV9 and TRBJ2-3, with D perhaps TRBD2 (6 bases). V was clipped by 1 base and J by 4 bases, with 13 bases between them. The CDR3 contains 15 residues. In germline, CDR1 is SGDLS, CDR2 YYNGEE. The CDR3 loop is CASSVPLAGPDTQYF. The CDR3 nucleotides read TGTGCCAGCAGCGTACCTCTCGCGGGGCCAGATACGCAGTATTTT.

In its sample, this clone was seen a few times. This CDR3 reads CAWSPVSRGEQYF. CDR3 sequence (DNA): TGTGCCTGGAGTCCGGTTAGTAGGGGCGAGCAGTACTTC. The chain is built from TRBV30 and TRBJ2-7; TRBD1 might be the D (5 bases). CDR1 is GTSNPN and CDR2 is SVGIG in the germline V gene (reference sequence). The V end lost 2 bases, the J end lost 6 bases, and 14 bases lay between the germline ends. This CDR3 has 13 residues.

The chain joins TRBV4-1 to TRBJ2-6; possible D gene TRBD2, 6 bases. The V gene lost 0 bases and the J gene lost 3 bases, with 12 bases spanning the gap. This CDR3 is 17 amino acids long. Germline loops: CDR1 MGHRA, CDR2 YSYEKL. The CDR3 bases are TGCGCCAGCAGCCAAGATAGGAGGGCGAGTGGGGCCAACGTCCTGACTTTC. Amino acids: CASSQDRRASGANVLTF.

The chain has TRBV27 and TRBJ1-6, with D unresolved. CDR1 is MNHEY and CDR2 is SMNVEV in the germline V gene (reference sequence). Deletions cut 6 bases from V and 0 bases from J, with 9 bases between. This CDR3 has 15 residues. The CDR3 bases are TGTGCCAGCAGGGCAGGAAGCTCCTATAATTCACCCCTCCACTTT. Encoded protein: CASRAGSSYNSPLHF.

Concerning this clone: Distinct nucleotide sequences in the sample also encode this CDR3. CDR3: CASSQGRLGEQYF. The DNA of the CDR3 is TGTGCCAGCAGCCAAGGACGATTGGGCGAGCAGTACTTC. The chain couples TRBV14 to TRBJ2-7, with D uncertain. V lost 1 base and J lost 6, with 10 bases in between. The CDR3 contains 13 residues. Germline values: CDR1 SGHDN, CDR2 FVKESK.

Concerning this clone itself: In the same sample, other DNA sequences code for this CDR3. The CDR3 spells CASSEAQGSGANVLTF. CDR3 sequence (DNA): TGTGCCAGCAGTGAAGCGCAGGGGTCTGGGGCCAACGTCCTGACTTTC. V usage is TRBV6-1 and J usage is TRBJ2-6, with a possible D match to TRBD1 (6 bases). This CDR3 spans 16 amino acids. Trimming removed 0 bases at V and 1 base at J, with 7 bases between. Germline values: CDR1 MNHNS, CDR2 SASEGT.

The rearrangement joins TRBV6-6 to TRBJ2-3; D may be TRBD2 (5 bases). The CDR3 consists of 14 residues. V dropped 5 bases and J dropped 6 bases, with 15 bases sitting between them. Germline values: CDR1 MNHNY, CDR2 SVGAGI (reference sequence). The CDR3 is CASSDWRNSDTQYF. In nucleotides, the CDR3 is TGTGCCAGCAGTGACTGGAGGAATAGCGATACGCAGTATTTT.

This rearrangement joins TRBV7-2 to TRBJ2-2, with 9 bases aligning to TRBD1. This CDR3 is built from 16 residues. Trimming took 6 bases from V and 4 from J; bases not matched to a gene: 9. CDR1 SGHTA and CDR2 FQGNSA come from the germline V gene. The CDR3 sequence: CASRRAGTGSTGELFF. The CDR3, as DNA: TGTGCCAGCAGACGAGCCGGGACAGGGTCCACCGGGGAGCTGTTTTTT.

This clone was counted only a few times. V is TRBV19 and J is TRBJ1-6, with TRBD1 matching over 10 bases. Germline V gene lookup returns CDR1 LNHDA and CDR2 SQIVND (reference sequence). This CDR3 region has 17 residues. The V gene end was trimmed by 7 bases and the J gene end by 9 bases; junction bases not matched to a gene: 15. CDR3 sequence reads: CASTPTGTGALSSPLHF. Written as DNA, the CDR3 is TGTGCCAGTACCCCCACCGGGACAGGGGCCTTGAGTTCACCCCTCCACTTT.

The gene calls are TRBV4-3 and TRBJ1-4; tentative D call: TRBD1 (5 bases). This CDR3 is built from 14 residues. V dropped 3 bases and J dropped 4 bases, with 9 bases sitting between them. CDR1 is LGHNA and CDR2 is YSLEER in the germline V gene. The CDR3 coding sequence is TGCGCCAGCAGCCAGGGACTTAGTAATGAAAAACTGTTTTTT. Its translation: CASSQGLSNEKLFF.

The chain uses TRBV4-3 and TRBJ2-5; 15 positions agree with TRBD2. V was clipped by 3 bases and J by 2 bases; unmatched bases: 4. CDR1 and CDR2 from the germline V gene are LGHNA and YSLEER. The CDR3 spans 17 residues. CDR3 sequence: CASSHGLAGGFQETQYF. CDR3 nucleotide sequence: TGCGCCAGCAGCCACGGACTAGCGGGGGGGTTTCAAGAGACCCAGTACTTC.

The chain is built from TRBV12-5 and TRBJ1-1; 8 bases map to TRBD1. V lost 4 bases, J lost 1 base, and 8 bases stayed unmatched. The CDR3 length is 16 residues. CDR1 is LGHNT and CDR2 is FRNRAP in the germline V gene. CDR3 bases: TGTGCTAGTGGTTCGACAAACAGGGGGAGGAACACTGAAGCTTTCTTT. Its protein is CASGSTNRGRNTEAFF. The full variable domain, completed using reference TRBV12-5 and TRBJ1-1, is DARVTQTPRHKVTEMGQEVTMRCQPILGHNTVFWYRQTMMQGLELLAYFRNRAPLDDSGMPKDRFSAEMPDATLATLKIQPSEPRDSAVYFCASGSTNRGRNTEAFFGQGTRLTVV.

The CDR3: CASSLGQGYSYEQYF. CDR3 DNA sequence: TGTGCCAGCAGCTTAGGACAGGGTTACTCCTACGAGCAGTACTTC. The rearrangement uses TRBV7-2 and TRBJ2-7; TRBD1 agrees at 7 bases. J gave up 0 bases and V 1 base, and 3 bases lay outside the gene matches. This CDR3 region has 15 residues. Germline V gene data show CDR1 as SGHTA and CDR2 as FQGNSA.

The rearrangement uses TRBV12-5 and TRBJ2-3; 9 bases map to TRBD1. Looked up from germline, CDR1 is LGHNT and CDR2 is FRNRAP. This CDR3 region has 16 residues. With V trimmed by 1 base and J by 4 bases, 6 bases remained unmatched. CDR3: CASGLERQGEADTQYF. The CDR3 bases are TGTGCTAGTGGTTTGGAGAGACAGGGGGAAGCAGATACGCAGTATTTT. Complete variable domain (other parts from reference TRBV12-5 and TRBJ2-3): DARVTQTPRHKVTEMGQEVTMRCQPILGHNTVFWYRQTMMQGLELLAYFRNRAPLDDSGMPKDRFSAEMPDATLATLKIQPSEPRDSAVYFCASGLERQGEADTQYFGPGTRLTVL.

The rearrangement links TRBV9 to TRBJ2-7; D possibly corresponds to TRBD2 (5 bases). The length of the CDR3 is 14 residues. Germline V gene sequence: CDR1 SGDLS, CDR2 YYNGEE. V lost 4 bases and J 2 bases, leaving 13 bases between the germline ends. The CDR3 DNA is TGTGCCAGCAGCCCGTCGACGGGGACCTACGAGCAGTACTTC. Amino acid sequence: CASSPSTGTYEQYF.

V gene TRBV14 combines with J gene TRBJ1-1, with 8 bases that match TRBD1. This CDR3 has 16 amino acids. The germline CDR1 and CDR2 sequences are SGHDN and FVKESK. The V and J ends lost 3 bases and 2 bases, in that order; junction bases with no gene match: 8. The CDR3 nucleotides are TGTGCCAGCAGCCATATGTTGGGACAGGCAAACACTGAAGCTTTCTTT. It yields the protein CASSHMLGQANTEAFF.

J is TRBJ2-7 and V is TRBV28; TRBD1 matches at 8 bases. CDR1 and CDR2 from the germline V gene are MDHEN and SYDVKM. The J segment lost 2 bases and the V segment lost 5 bases, leaving 8 bases of the junction unmatched. The CDR3 loop spans 15 amino acids. CDR3: CASSPGTDRAYEQYF. As DNA, the CDR3 is TGTGCCAGCAGTCCCGGGACGGACAGGGCCTACGAGCAGTACTTC. The full variable domain, its missing parts supplied by reference TRBV28 and TRBJ2-7, is DVKVTQSSRYLVKRTGEKVFLECVQDMDHENMFWYRQDPGLGLRLIYFSYDVKMKEKGDIPEGYSVSREKKERFSLILESASTNQTSMYLCASSPGTDRAYEQYFGPGTRLTVT.

This clone was recorded a few times. V gene TRBV7-9 combines with J gene TRBJ1-1; 7 positions agree with TRBD1. The CDR3 has 13 amino acids. With V trimmed by 6 bases and J by 4 bases, 5 bases remained unmatched. The germline V gene encodes CDR1 SEHNR and CDR2 FQNEAQ (reference sequence). CDR3 in DNA: TGTGCCAGCAGTCTTAACAGGGGCACTGAAGCTTTCTTT. Protein sequence: CASSLNRGTEAFF.

This clone has only a few counts. The chain has TRBV5-6 and TRBJ1-6; 10 bases line up with TRBD1. The CDR3 runs to 16 residues. CDR1 and CDR2 from the germline V gene are SGHDT and YYEEEE. V shed 4 bases, J shed 3 bases, and the junction held 4 bases outside the gene matches. CDR3 region: CASSTDRGLYNSPLHF. The CDR3 DNA sequence: TGTGCCAGCAGCACAGACAGGGGGCTCTATAATTCACCCCTCCACTTT.

This chain connects TRBV11-2 to TRBJ2-2, with 9 nucleotides matching TRBD2. V gave up 4 bases and J gave up 4 bases; unmatched junction bases: 1. CDR3 length: 14 amino acids. CDR1 and CDR2 (germline): SGHAT, FQNNGV. CDR3 residues: CASSSLAGTGELFF. For the CDR3, the DNA is TGTGCCAGCAGCTCACTAGCGGGCACCGGGGAGCTGTTTTTT.

This chain joins TRBV7-2 and TRBJ2-7; TRBD1 aligns across 9 bases. CDR3 size: 15 residues. Germline V gives CDR1 SGHTA, CDR2 FQGNSA. The V gene end was trimmed by 5 bases and the J gene end by 7 bases; junction bases not matched to a gene: 12. The CDR3 DNA sequence: TGTGCCAGCAGCATTACAACCGGGACAGGGAGGGAGCAGTACTTC. As protein: CASSITTGTGREQYF. The full variable domain, completed using reference TRBV7-2 and TRBJ2-7, is GAGVSQSPSNKVTEKGKDVELRCDPISGHTALYWYRQSLGQGLEFLIYFQGNSAPDKSGLPSDRFSAERTGGSVSTLTIQRTQQEDSAVYLCASSITTGTGREQYFGPGTRLTVT.

The chain joins TRBV7-8 to TRBJ2-3; 8 nucleotides match TRBD1. The ends lost 1 base at V and 3 bases at J; junction bases unmatched: 0. CDR1 is SGHVS and CDR2 is FQNEAQ in the germline V gene. This CDR3 has 14 amino acids. The CDR3 loop reads CASSLDRGTDTQYF. The CDR3 DNA follows: TGTGCCAGCAGCTTAGACAGGGGGACAGATACGCAGTATTTT.

This chain links TRBV10-3 with TRBJ2-7; D may be TRBD2 (6 bases). Trimming left V 2 bases short and J 6 bases short, with 14 bases between. The CDR3 extends over 14 amino acids. Germline V gene lookup returns CDR1 ENHRY and CDR2 SYGVKD. CDR3 DNA sequence: TGTGCCATCAGTGAGACGAGACTAGGTCGCGAGCAGTACTTC. Translated: CAISETRLGREQYF.

The gene calls are TRBV10-1 and TRBJ2-3, with TRBD2 matching 12 bases. The J segment lost 4 bases and the V segment lost 6 bases, leaving 8 bases of the junction unmatched. Germline V CDR1 and CDR2: WNHNN, SYGVQD (reference sequence). This CDR3 comprises 16 residues. For the CDR3, the DNA is TGCGCCAGCAGCTCCGGACTAGCGGGGCTTTCAGATACGCAGTATTTT. Translated, it gives CASSSGLAGLSDTQYF.